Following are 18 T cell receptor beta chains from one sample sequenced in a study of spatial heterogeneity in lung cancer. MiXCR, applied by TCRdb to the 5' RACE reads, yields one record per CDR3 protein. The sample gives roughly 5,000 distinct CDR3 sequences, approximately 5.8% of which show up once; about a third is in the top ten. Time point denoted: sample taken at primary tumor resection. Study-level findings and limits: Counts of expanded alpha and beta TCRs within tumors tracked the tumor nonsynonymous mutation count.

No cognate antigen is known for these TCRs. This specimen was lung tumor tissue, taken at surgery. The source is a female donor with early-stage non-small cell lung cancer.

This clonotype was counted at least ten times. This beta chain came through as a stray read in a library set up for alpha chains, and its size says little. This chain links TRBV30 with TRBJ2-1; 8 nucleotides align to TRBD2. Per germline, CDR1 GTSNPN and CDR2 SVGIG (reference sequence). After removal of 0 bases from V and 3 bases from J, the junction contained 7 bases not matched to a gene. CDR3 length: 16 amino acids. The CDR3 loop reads CAWSVLGGVFYNEQFF. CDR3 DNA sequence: TGTGCCTGGAGTGTACTCGGGGGGGTTTTCTACAATGAGCAGTTCTTC.

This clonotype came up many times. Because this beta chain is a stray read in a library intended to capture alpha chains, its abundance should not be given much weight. In DNA, the CDR3 is TGTGCCAGCAGTGAATATAGGGGGACAGGGGGTCCTACGCAGTATTTT. It encodes CASSEYRGTGGPTQYF. The chain links TRBV25-1 to TRBJ2-3; the match to TRBD1 covers 11 bases. The V gene's germline CDR1 is MGHDK and CDR2 SYGVNS. Trimming cost V 0 bases and J 8 bases; bases outside gene matches: 7. CDR3 length: 16 residues.

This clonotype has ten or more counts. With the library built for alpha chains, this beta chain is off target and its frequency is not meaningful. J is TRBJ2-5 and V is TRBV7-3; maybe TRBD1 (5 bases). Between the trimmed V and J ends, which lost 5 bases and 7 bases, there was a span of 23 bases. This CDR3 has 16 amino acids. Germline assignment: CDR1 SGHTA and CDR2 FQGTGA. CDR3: CASSGHSNPPIVTQYF. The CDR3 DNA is TGTGCCAGCAGCGGACACTCTAATCCCCCGATAGTGACCCAGTACTTC.

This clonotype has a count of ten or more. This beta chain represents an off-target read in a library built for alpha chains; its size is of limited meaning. The CDR3 loop is CSARRLAGSQETQYF. Written as DNA, the CDR3 is TGCAGTGCTAGACGACTAGCGGGGTCCCAAGAGACCCAGTACTTC. The gene calls are TRBV20-1 and TRBJ2-5; 11 bases are shared with TRBD2. The CDR3 has 15 amino acids. Germline V gives CDR1 DFQATT, CDR2 SNEGSKA (reference sequence). V dropped 2 bases and J dropped 1; count of bases not matched to a gene: 3.

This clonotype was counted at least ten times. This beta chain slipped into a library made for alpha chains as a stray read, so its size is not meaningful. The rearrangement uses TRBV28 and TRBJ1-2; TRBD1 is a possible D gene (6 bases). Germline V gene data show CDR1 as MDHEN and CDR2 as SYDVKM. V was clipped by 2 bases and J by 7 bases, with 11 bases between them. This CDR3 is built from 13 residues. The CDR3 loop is CASSLRGLGGYTF. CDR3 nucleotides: TGTGCCAGCAGTTTACGGGGGCTCGGTGGCTACACCTTC.

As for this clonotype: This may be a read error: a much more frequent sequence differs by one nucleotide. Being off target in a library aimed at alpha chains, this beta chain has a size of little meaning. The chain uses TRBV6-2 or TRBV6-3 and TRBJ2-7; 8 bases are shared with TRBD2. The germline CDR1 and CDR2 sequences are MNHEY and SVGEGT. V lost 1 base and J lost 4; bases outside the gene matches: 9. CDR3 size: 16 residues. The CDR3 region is CASSYWTSWSGYEQYF. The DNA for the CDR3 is TGTGCCAGCAGTTACTGGACTAGCTGGAGCGGGTACGAGCAGTACTTC.

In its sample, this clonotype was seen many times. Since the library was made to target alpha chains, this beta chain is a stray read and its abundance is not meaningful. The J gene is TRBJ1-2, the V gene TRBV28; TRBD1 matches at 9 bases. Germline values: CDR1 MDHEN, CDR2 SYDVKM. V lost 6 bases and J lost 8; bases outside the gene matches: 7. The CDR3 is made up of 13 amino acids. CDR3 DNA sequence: TGTGCCAGCAGGTCCGGGACAGGGTACGGCTACACCTTC. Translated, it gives CASRSGTGYGYTF.

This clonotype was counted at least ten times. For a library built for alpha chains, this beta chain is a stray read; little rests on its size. The CDR3 region has the DNA TGTGCCAGCAGTTTTGGGGGTGGCTATAATTCACCCCTCCACTTT. Amino acids: CASSFGGGYNSPLHF. V gene TRBV12-3 or TRBV12-4 combines with J gene TRBJ1-6; maybe TRBD1 (5 bases). The CDR3 is 15 amino acids. The V gene lost 3 bases and the J gene lost 3 bases, with 9 bases spanning the gap.

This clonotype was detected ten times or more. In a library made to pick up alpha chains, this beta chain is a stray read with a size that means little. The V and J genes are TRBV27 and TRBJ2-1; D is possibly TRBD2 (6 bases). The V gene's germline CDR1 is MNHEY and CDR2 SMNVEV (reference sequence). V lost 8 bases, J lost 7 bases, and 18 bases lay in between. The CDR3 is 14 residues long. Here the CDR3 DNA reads TGTGCCAGCTCACCCCGGGAGTTTTCGAATGAGCAGTTCTTC. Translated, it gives CASSPREFSNEQFF.

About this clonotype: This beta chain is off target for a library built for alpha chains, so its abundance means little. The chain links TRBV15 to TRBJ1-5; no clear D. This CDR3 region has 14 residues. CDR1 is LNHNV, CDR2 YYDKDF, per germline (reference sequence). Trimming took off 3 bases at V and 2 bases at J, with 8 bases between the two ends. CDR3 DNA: TGTGCCACCAGCAGGGAGATAGGCAATCAGCCCCAGCATTTT. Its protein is CATSREIGNQPQHF.

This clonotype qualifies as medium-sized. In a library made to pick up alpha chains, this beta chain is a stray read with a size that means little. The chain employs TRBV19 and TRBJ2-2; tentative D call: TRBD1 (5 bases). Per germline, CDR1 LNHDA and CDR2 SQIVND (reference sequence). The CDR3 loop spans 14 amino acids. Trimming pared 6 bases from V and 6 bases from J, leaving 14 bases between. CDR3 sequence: CASRSQGEAGELFF. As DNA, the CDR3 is TGTGCCAGTAGATCGCAGGGTGAGGCCGGGGAGCTGTTTTTT.

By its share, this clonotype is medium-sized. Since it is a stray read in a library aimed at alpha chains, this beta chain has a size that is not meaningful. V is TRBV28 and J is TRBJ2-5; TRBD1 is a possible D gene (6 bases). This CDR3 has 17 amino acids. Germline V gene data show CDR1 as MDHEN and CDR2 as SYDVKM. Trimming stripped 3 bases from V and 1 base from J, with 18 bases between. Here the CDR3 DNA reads TGTGCCAGCAGTTTTCCATCCCCAACAGGGTCCCAAGAGACCCAGTACTTC. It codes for CASSFPSPTGSQETQYF.

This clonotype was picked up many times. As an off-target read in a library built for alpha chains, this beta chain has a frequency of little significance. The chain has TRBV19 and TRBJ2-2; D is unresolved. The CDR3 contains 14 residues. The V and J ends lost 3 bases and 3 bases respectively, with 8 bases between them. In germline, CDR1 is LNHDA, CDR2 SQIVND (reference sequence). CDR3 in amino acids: CASSIFGDTGELFF. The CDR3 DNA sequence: TGTGCCAGTAGTATCTTCGGTGACACCGGGGAGCTGTTTTTT. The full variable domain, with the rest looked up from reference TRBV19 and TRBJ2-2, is DGGITQSPKYLFRKEGQNVTLSCEQNLNHDAMYWYRQDPGQGLRLIYYSQIVNDFQKGDIAEGYSVSREKKESFPLTVTSAQKNPTAFYLCASSIFGDTGELFFGEGSRLTVL.

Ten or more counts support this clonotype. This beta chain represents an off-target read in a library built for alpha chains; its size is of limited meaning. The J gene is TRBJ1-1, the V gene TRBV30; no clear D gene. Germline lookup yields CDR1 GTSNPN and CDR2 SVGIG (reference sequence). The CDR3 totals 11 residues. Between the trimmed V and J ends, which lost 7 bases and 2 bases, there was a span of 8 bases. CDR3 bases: TGTGCCTACGAAAGAAACACTGAAGCTTTCTTT. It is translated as CAYERNTEAFF.

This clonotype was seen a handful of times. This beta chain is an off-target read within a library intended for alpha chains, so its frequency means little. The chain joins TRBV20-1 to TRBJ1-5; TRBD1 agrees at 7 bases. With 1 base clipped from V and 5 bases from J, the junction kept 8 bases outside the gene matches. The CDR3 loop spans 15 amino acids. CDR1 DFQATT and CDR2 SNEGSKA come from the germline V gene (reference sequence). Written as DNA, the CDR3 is TGCAGTGCTAGAGCTCCGGGACAGAATTATCAGCCCCAGCATTTT. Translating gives CSARAPGQNYQPQHF.

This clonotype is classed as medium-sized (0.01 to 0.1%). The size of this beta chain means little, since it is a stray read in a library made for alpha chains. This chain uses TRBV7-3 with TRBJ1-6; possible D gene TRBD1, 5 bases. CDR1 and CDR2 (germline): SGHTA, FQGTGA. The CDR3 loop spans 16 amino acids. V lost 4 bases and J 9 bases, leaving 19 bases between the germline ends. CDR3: CASSSSTRGGSSPLHF. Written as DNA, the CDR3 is TGTGCCAGCAGCTCATCGACCCGGGGGGGGAGTTCACCCCTCCACTTT.

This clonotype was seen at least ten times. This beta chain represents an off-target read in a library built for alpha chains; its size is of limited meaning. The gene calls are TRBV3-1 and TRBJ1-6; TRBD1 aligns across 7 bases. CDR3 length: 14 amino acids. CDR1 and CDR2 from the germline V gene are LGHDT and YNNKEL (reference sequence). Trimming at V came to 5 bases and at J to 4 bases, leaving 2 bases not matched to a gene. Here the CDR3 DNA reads TGTGCCAGCAGCGGGACAGCTTATAATTCACCCCTCCACTTT. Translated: CASSGTAYNSPLHF.

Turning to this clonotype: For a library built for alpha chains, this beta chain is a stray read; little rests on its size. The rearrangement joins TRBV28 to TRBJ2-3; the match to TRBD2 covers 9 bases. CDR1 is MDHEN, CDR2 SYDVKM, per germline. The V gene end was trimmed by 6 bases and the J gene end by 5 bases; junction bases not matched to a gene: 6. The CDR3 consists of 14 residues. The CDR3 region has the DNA TGTGCCAGCAGGGTTAGCGGGAGAATAGATACGCAGTATTTT. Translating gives CASRVSGRIDTQYF.